This T cell receptor beta chain was sequenced for a study of graft-versus-host responses after intestinal transplantation. Produced via immunoSEQ multiplex PCR; TCRdb's table is partial and in-frame only. The sample yields tens of thousands of clones, roughly nine tenths seen once. On this clone: What it binds is unknown.

Trimming left V 6 bases short and J 4 bases short, with 19 bases between. CDR3 length equals 15 residues. From germline, CDR1 is MGHRA and CDR2 YSYEKL. The sequence was obtained from a human donor who received an intestinal transplant. Specimen: unstimulated CD8+ T cells sorted from spleen or lymph node cells, collected before intestinal transplant. The J gene is TRBJ2-7, the V gene TRBV4-1; a possible D gene is TRBD2 (5 bases). The CDR3 sequence is CASRLFAGESYEQYF. The CDR3 nucleotides read TGCGCCAGCAGGCTTTTCGCGGGCGAGAGTTACGAGCAGTACTTC.